This TCR beta chain was observed in a study of T cell responses to AZD1222 COVID-19 vaccine. Profiled with immunoSEQ multiplex PCR; TCRdb holds only in-frame clones, not every one. This table has about 140,000 clones, roughly 90% appearing once. The CDR3 length is 13 residues. Germline V gene lookup returns CDR1 LGHNA and CDR2 YNFKEQ. Trimming shortened V by 0 bases and J by 4 bases, and 4 bases separated the two germline ends. V gene TRBV4-2 combines with J gene TRBJ1-5; D gene unclear. This TCR was recovered from an adult in good health. The sample consisted of peripheral blood, taken on day 0 of AZD1222 vaccination. The CDR3 sequence is CASSQDLNQPQHF. The CDR3 DNA follows: TGTGCCAGCAGCCAAGATTTAAATCAGCCCCAGCATTTT.